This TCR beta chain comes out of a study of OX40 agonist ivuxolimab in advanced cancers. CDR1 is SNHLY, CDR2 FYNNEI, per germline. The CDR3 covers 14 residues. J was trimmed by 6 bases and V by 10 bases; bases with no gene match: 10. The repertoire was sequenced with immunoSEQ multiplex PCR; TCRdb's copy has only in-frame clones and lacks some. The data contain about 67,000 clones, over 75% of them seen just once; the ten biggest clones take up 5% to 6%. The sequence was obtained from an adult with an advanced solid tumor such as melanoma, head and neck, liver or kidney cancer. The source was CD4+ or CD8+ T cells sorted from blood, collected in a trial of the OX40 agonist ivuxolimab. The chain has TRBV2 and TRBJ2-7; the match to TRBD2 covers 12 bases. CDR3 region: CATEILAGGREQYF. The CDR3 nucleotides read TGTGCCACTGAAATTCTAGCGGGAGGGCGCGAGCAGTACTTC.